This entry concerns a single T cell receptor beta chain. CDR1 and CDR2 from the germline V gene are SGHVS and FQNEAQ. CDR3 length equals 15 residues. V trimming: 5 bases; J trimming: 7 bases; junction bases outside the gene matches: 11. In the original analysis: Using reference gene primer amplification, nucleated cell counts were estimated. Data came from immunoSEQ multiplex PCR; TCRdb stores just in-frame clones and leaves some out. From that table come the V and J calls and clone size; the DNA was used to work out D and trimming. This sample has roughly 240,000 clones, with 86% found just once. The data stem from a study of blood T cell repertoires in COVID-19. Study information: Both acute and convalescent COVID-19 samples were obtained from the United States, Italy and Spain. From T cells, B-cell-depleted T cells, or PBMCs came the material, which was cDNA or gDNA.

The origin of this receptor is a woman aged 55-69 years who had recovered from COVID-19. The chain combines TRBV7-8 with TRBJ1-5; 7 positions agree with TRBD1. The sequencing input was peripheral blood. The CDR3 bases are TGTGCCAGCAGCACCCGGGACAGAGAGGGACAGCCCCAGCATTTT. Amino acid sequence: CASSTRDREGQPQHF. Together with reference TRBV7-8 and TRBJ1-5, the CDR3 gives the full variable domain: GAGVSQSPRYKVAKRGQDVALRCDPISGHVSLFWYQQALGQGPEFLTYFQNEAQLDKSGLPSDRFFAERPEGSVSTLKIQRTQQEDSAVYLCASSTRDREGQPQHFGDGTRLSIL.